The 21 T cell receptor beta chains below come from one sample, sequenced in a study of blood T cell repertoires in COVID-19. Sequencing used immunoSEQ multiplex PCR; TCRdb keeps in-frame clones, though not all of them. The table includes about 100,000 clones, about nine tenths detected once. The sample was peripheral blood. These TCRs come from a man aged 45-65 years with active COVID-19.

V is TRBV5-4 and J is TRBJ2-1; 8 positions match TRBD2. The germline gives CDR1 SGHNT, CDR2 YYREEE (reference sequence). The CDR3 consists of 16 residues. J lost 2 bases, V lost 5 bases, and 9 bases had no gene match. The CDR3 sequence is CASSSGGVSAYNEQFF. The CDR3, as DNA: TGTGCCAGCAGTTCGGGAGGGGTCTCGGCCTACAATGAGCAGTTCTTC.

This chain uses TRBV11-3 with TRBJ1-4; D is unclear. V was clipped by 5 bases and J by 8 bases, with 9 bases between them. Germline V lookup: CDR1 SGHNT, CDR2 YENEEA. This CDR3 has 12 residues. The CDR3 DNA reads TGTGCCAGCAGCCATCTACAGGAAAAACTGTTTTTT. This translates into CASSHLQEKLFF.

The V call is TRBV6-6, the J call TRBJ2-5, with D maybe TRBD1 (6 bases). Trimming removed 0 bases from V and 7 bases from J, with 18 bases in between. The CDR3 extends over 16 amino acids. The germline gives CDR1 MNHNY, CDR2 SVGAGI (reference sequence). The CDR3: CASSYSMDSVGVTQYF. The DNA of the CDR3 is TGTGCCAGCAGTTACTCGATGGACAGCGTGGGGGTGACCCAGTACTTC.

The chain carries TRBV7-9 and TRBJ2-1; 10 bases agree with TRBD1. Germline V gives CDR1 SEHNR, CDR2 FQNEAQ (reference sequence). The CDR3 is 14 residues long. The V segment lost 3 bases and the J segment 8 bases; nucleotides outside the gene matches: 4. CDR3 coding DNA: TGTGCCAGCAGCTTTACCGGGACAGGGGATGAGCAGTTCTTC. As protein: CASSFTGTGDEQFF. Drawing the rest from reference TRBV7-9 and TRBJ2-1, the complete variable domain is DTGVSQNPRHKITKRGQNVTFRCDPISEHNRLYWYRQTLGQGPEFLTYFQNEAQLEKSRLLSDRFSAERPKGSFSTLEIQRTEQGDSAMYLCASSFTGTGDEQFFGPGTRLTVL.

The count of this clone is one. This chain links TRBV5-4 with TRBJ1-1; a weak D match, TRBD1 (5 bases). This CDR3 region has 15 residues. The V end lost 4 bases, the J end lost 4 bases, and 17 bases lay between the germline ends. The germline CDR1 and CDR2 sequences are SGHNT and YYREEE (reference sequence). The CDR3 nucleotides read TGTGCCAGCAGCCCGGGGGGGGTACGGGGCACTGAAGCTTTCTTT. It is translated as CASSPGGVRGTEAFF.

The chain links TRBV19 to TRBJ2-5; D might be TRBD2 (6 bases). The CDR3 spans 13 residues. Per germline, CDR1 LNHDA and CDR2 SQIVND (reference sequence). Trimming removed 5 bases at V and 4 bases at J, with 11 bases between. CDR3 DNA: TGTGCCAGTAGTGCGGGACTTCTAGAGACCCAGTACTTC. Amino acid sequence: CASSAGLLETQYF.

The V call is TRBV9, the J call TRBJ1-2, with D unresolved. Germline V gene lookup returns CDR1 SGDLS and CDR2 YYNGEE. This CDR3 comprises 14 residues. Trimming shortened V by 1 base and J by 7 bases, and 14 bases separated the two germline ends. The CDR3 region is CASSVRIDGSGYTF. CDR3 in DNA: TGTGCCAGCAGCGTAAGAATTGACGGGAGTGGCTACACCTTC.

V gene TRBV19 combines with J gene TRBJ1-2; 9 bases align to TRBD1. Germline values: CDR1 LNHDA, CDR2 SQIVND (reference sequence). J gave up 7 bases and V 4 bases, and 4 bases lay outside the gene matches. This CDR3 has 13 amino acids. CDR3 protein: CASSKQGAGGYTF. The CDR3 DNA reads as TGTGCCAGTAGTAAACAGGGGGCAGGTGGCTACACCTTC. Together with reference TRBV19 and TRBJ1-2, the CDR3 gives the full variable domain: DGGITQSPKYLFRKEGQNVTLSCEQNLNHDAMYWYRQDPGQGLRLIYYSQIVNDFQKGDIAEGYSVSREKKESFPLTVTSAQKNPTAFYLCASSKQGAGGYTFGSGTRLTVV.

The chain joins TRBV27 to TRBJ2-1, with TRBD2 identical over 15 bases. The CDR3 is 19 amino acids. Unmatched junction bases numbered 13, after V lost 5 bases and J lost 5 bases. CDR1 and CDR2 from the germline V gene are MNHEY and SMNVEV (reference sequence). The CDR3 here is CASSHGLAGGPRFDNEQFF. In DNA form, the CDR3 reads TGTGCCAGCAGTCATGGACTAGCGGGAGGGCCGCGTTTCGACAATGAGCAGTTCTTC.

The chain has TRBV7-2 and TRBJ2-1; TRBD2 might be the D (5 bases). Per germline, CDR1 SGHTA and CDR2 FQGNSA. Trimming took 7 bases from V and 0 from J, leaving 13 bases between them. The CDR3 loop spans 15 amino acids. CDR3 in DNA: TGTGCCAGCACCCACCGGGGAAACTCCTACAATGAGCAGTTCTTC. Residues: CASTHRGNSYNEQFF.

This clone was detected only once. The V gene is TRBV5-1, the J gene TRBJ2-1; no clear D. V was clipped by 0 bases and J by 0 bases, with 7 bases between them. This CDR3 contains 15 residues. CDR1 and CDR2 (germline): SGHRS, YFSETQ. The CDR3 sequence is CASSLGVPSYNEQFF. DNA of the CDR3: TGCGCCAGCAGCTTGGGAGTCCCCTCCTACAATGAGCAGTTCTTC.

The V gene is TRBV18, the J gene TRBJ1-5; TRBD1 aligns across 9 bases. The CDR3 is 15 amino acids. The V segment lost 5 bases and the J segment 4 bases; nucleotides outside the gene matches: 6. CDR1 and CDR2 from the germline V gene are KGHSH and LQKENI. This chain's CDR3 is CASSSDRGVNQPQHF. The CDR3 nucleotides read TGTGCCAGCTCATCTGACAGGGGGGTTAATCAGCCCCAGCATTTT.

The chain combines TRBV5-4 with TRBJ1-1; D is uncertain. Germline-derived CDR1 and CDR2 are SGHNT and YYREEE (reference sequence). This CDR3 comprises 13 residues. V dropped 1 base and J dropped 0 bases, with 4 bases sitting between them. The CDR3 DNA sequence: TGTGCCAGCAGCTTGTCAGTGAACACTGAAGCTTTCTTT. Amino acids: CASSLSVNTEAFF.

J is TRBJ1-1 and V is TRBV19; maybe TRBD1 (5 bases). The CDR3 is 17 amino acids. V was pared by 3 bases and J by 1 base, with 18 bases between. CDR1 and CDR2 (germline): LNHDA, SQIVND (reference sequence). The CDR3 protein is CASSIRYFRGENTEAFF. CDR3 DNA sequence: TGTGCCAGTAGTATCCGCTATTTTAGGGGCGAGAACACTGAAGCTTTCTTT.

The chain is built from TRBV7-2 and TRBJ2-7, with D tentatively TRBD1 (5 bases). Trimming took off 4 bases at V and 3 bases at J, with 13 bases between the two ends. The CDR3 contains 14 residues. Germline V CDR1 and CDR2: SGHTA, FQGNSA. The CDR3 nucleotides are TGTGCCAGCAGCTACAGGCCTAACAGCTACGAGCAGTACTTC. Translating gives CASSYRPNSYEQYF.

The genes are TRBV11-2 and TRBJ2-1, with TRBD1 as a possible D gene (6 bases). Trimming stripped 1 base from V and 0 bases from J, with 7 bases between. This CDR3 is built from 15 residues. The germline V gene encodes CDR1 SGHAT and CDR2 FQNNGV. Here the CDR3 DNA reads TGTGCCAGCAGCTTAGGAGGGGGCTCCTACAATGAGCAGTTCTTC. This codes for CASSLGGGSYNEQFF.

The sample holds a few counts of this clone. J is TRBJ1-1 and V is TRBV7-8; a weak D match, TRBD1 (6 bases). This CDR3 region has 14 residues. Looked up from germline, CDR1 is SGHVS and CDR2 is FQNEAQ. V shed 5 bases and J shed 10 bases, with 20 bases lying between them. CDR3 in amino acids: CASSPRTGLGGAFF. CDR3 in DNA: TGTGCCAGCAGCCCCCGGACGGGCTTAGGGGGAGCTTTCTTT.

V usage is TRBV10-2 and J usage is TRBJ1-1; D gene unclear. Germline V CDR1 and CDR2: WSHSY, SAAADI. This CDR3 contains 13 residues. V gave up 2 bases and J gave up 1 base, with 5 bases separating them. CDR3 coding DNA: TGCGCCAGCAGTGAGCAGGCGAACACTGAAGCTTTCTTT. Encoded protein: CASSEQANTEAFF.

The CDR3 nucleotides read TGCGCCAGCAGTGATGGTAGCGGGGGGGCCTTTGATACGCAGTATTTT. This gives the protein CASSDGSGGAFDTQYF. The chain carries TRBV10-1 and TRBJ2-3, with TRBD2 matching over 11 bases. CDR1 is WNHNN and CDR2 is SYGVQD in the germline V gene (reference sequence). There are 16 residues in the CDR3. V shed 3 bases and J 6 bases; nucleotides not matched to a gene: 8.

The V and J genes are TRBV11-2 and TRBJ2-3; 9 positions agree with TRBD2. There are 15 residues in the CDR3. The ends lost 5 bases at V and 6 bases at J; junction bases unmatched: 9. Germline values: CDR1 SGHAT, CDR2 FQNNGV. In nucleotides, the CDR3 is TGTGCCAGCAGCCGACAGCGGGGGGATAGGGATACGCAGTATTTT. Amino acid sequence: CASSRQRGDRDTQYF.

The chain links TRBV9 to TRBJ2-2; D gene unclear. The V and J ends lost 0 bases and 4 bases respectively, with 16 bases between them. Per the germline V gene, CDR1 is SGDLS and CDR2 is YYNGEE. This CDR3 contains 17 residues. The CDR3 sequence is CASSVGFSTVSTGELFF. The CDR3, as DNA: TGTGCCAGCAGCGTAGGTTTTAGCACCGTGAGCACCGGGGAGCTGTTTTTT.